The 18 T cell receptor beta chains reported below all come from one sample, sequenced in a study of early T cells in non-severe SARS-CoV-2 infection. TCRdb re-called the 5' RACE reads through MiXCR, storing one row per CDR3 protein. In the table there are around 92,000 distinct CDR3 sequences, approximately 11% of which are singletons. Sequenced material: whole blood. These receptors were collected from an adult who was a healthcare worker with PCR-confirmed SARS-CoV-2 infection or an uninfected control (not recorded which).

This clonotype was counted between two and nine times. CDR3 DNA: TGCAGCGTGGGACTAGCGGGTGCTTCCTACAATGAGCAGTTCTTC. Translating gives CSVGLAGASYNEQFF. The chain recombines TRBV29-1 with TRBJ2-1, with 12 bases matching TRBD2. This CDR3 spans 15 amino acids. Germline loops: CDR1 SQVTM, CDR2 ANQGSEA. J lost 1 base, V lost 6 bases, and 4 bases had no gene match.

This clonotype has more than one count but fewer than ten. V and J are TRBV2 and TRBJ2-6; D is possibly TRBD2 (7 bases). The V gene lost 11 bases and the J gene lost 2 bases, with 13 bases spanning the gap. From germline, CDR1 is SNHLY and CDR2 FYNNEI. The CDR3 extends over 14 amino acids. This CDR3 reads CAQRGGPGANVLTF. In DNA form, the CDR3 reads TGTGCCCAAAGGGGGGGGCCTGGGGCCAACGTCCTGACTTTC. Drawing the rest from reference TRBV2 and TRBJ2-6, the complete variable domain is EPEVTQTPSHQVTQMGQEVILRCVPISNHLYFYWYRQILGQKVEFLVSFYNNEISEKSEIFDDQFSVERPDGSNFTLKIRSTKLEDSAMYFCAQRGGPGANVLTFGAGSRLTVL.

This chain joins TRBV4-2 and TRBJ2-7, with 10 bases aligning to TRBD2. In germline, CDR1 is LGHNA, CDR2 YNFKEQ. The CDR3 totals 15 residues. J lost 3 bases, V lost 4 bases, and 6 bases had no gene match. The CDR3 DNA follows: TGTGCCAGCAGCCCGCACCTAGCGGGAGACTACGAGCAGTACTTC. It codes for CASSPHLAGDYEQYF.

This clonotype turned up a few times. The chain links TRBV7-6 to TRBJ2-7, with 7 positions matching TRBD1. The V and J ends lost 3 bases and 6 bases, in that order; junction bases with no gene match: 11. The germline V gene encodes CDR1 SGHVS and CDR2 FNYEAQ. CDR3 size: 15 residues. CDR3 coding DNA: TGTGCCAGCAGCTTGTCCTGGGACAGTGAAAGCGAGCAGTACTTC. Its translation is CASSLSWDSESEQYF.

The J gene is TRBJ2-7, the V gene TRBV6-1, with no clear D. Germline CDR1 MNHNS, CDR2 SASEGT. V was clipped by 1 base and J by 3 bases, with 10 bases between them. The CDR3 has 14 amino acids. In DNA, the CDR3 is TGTGCCAGCAGTGAAGACGTCAGAGTCTACGAGCAGTACTTC. Translating it yields CASSEDVRVYEQYF.

The chain recombines TRBV6-2 or TRBV6-3 with TRBJ2-1; D possibly corresponds to TRBD1 (5 bases). Germline V gene data show CDR1 as MNHEY and CDR2 as SVGEGT. This CDR3 spans 14 amino acids. V was cut by 2 bases and J by 7 bases, with 12 bases left in between. CDR3 bases: TGTGCCAGCAGTTACCTCGGCAGGGCAAATGAGCAGTTCTTC. This gives the protein CASSYLGRANEQFF.

This clonotype showed up many times. V is TRBV30 and J is TRBJ2-2; D perhaps matches TRBD2 (6 bases). Trimming took 4 bases from V and 1 from J, leaving 10 bases between them. Germline-derived CDR1 and CDR2 are GTSNPN and SVGIG (reference sequence). There are 14 residues in the CDR3. Written as DNA, the CDR3 is TGTGCCTGGAAATCCGGGGGGAACACCGGGGAGCTGTTTTTT. As protein: CAWKSGGNTGELFF.

This chain connects TRBV11-3 to TRBJ2-1; no firm D call. The CDR3 is made up of 12 amino acids. From germline, CDR1 is SGHNT and CDR2 YENEEA. Deletions cut 5 bases from V and 10 bases from J, with 12 bases between. CDR3 protein: CASSPGHTEQFF. The CDR3 region has the DNA TGTGCCAGCAGCCCGGGCCATACGGAGCAGTTCTTC.

The chain combines TRBV7-9 with TRBJ2-1; TRBD1 or TRBD2 may be the D gene (5 bases each). V lost 1 base to trimming and J lost 0 bases, with 7 bases between them. Germline V gene data show CDR1 as SEHNR and CDR2 as FQNEAQ (reference sequence). The CDR3 runs to 15 residues. The CDR3 here is CASSLVGDSYNEQFF. In nucleotides, the CDR3 is TGTGCCAGCAGCTTAGTGGGGGACTCCTACAATGAGCAGTTCTTC.

In this sample, this clonotype turned up many times. The chain recombines TRBV6-1 with TRBJ1-4; D ambiguous. The CDR3 totals 18 residues. The V gene's germline CDR1 is MNHNS and CDR2 SASEGT. Trimming removed 4 bases from V and 0 bases from J, with 18 bases in between. The CDR3 here is CASSVLGPEIATNEKLFF. The DNA for the CDR3 is TGTGCCAGCAGTGTTTTAGGACCGGAAATCGCAACTAATGAAAAACTGTTTTTT.

The chain links TRBV3-1 to TRBJ2-3; D not certain. Per the germline V gene, CDR1 is LGHDT and CDR2 is YNNKEL (reference sequence). The CDR3 runs 13 residues. The V end was cut by 1 base, the J end by 6 bases, with 8 bases between. The CDR3 region has the DNA TGTGCCAGCAGCCAAGGACTTCTTGATACGCAGTATTTT. The encoded protein is CASSQGLLDTQYF.

At least ten counts were recorded for this clonotype. The chain uses TRBV20-1 and TRBJ2-3, with TRBD1 matching 7 bases. Germline V gene data show CDR1 as DFQATT and CDR2 as SNEGSKA (reference sequence). Trimming removed 6 bases from V and 2 bases from J; junction bases left unmatched: 11. This CDR3 has 15 residues. The CDR3 nucleotides read TGCAGTGCGCCACACGCCGGGACAGCCACAGATACGCAGTATTTT. It translates to CSAPHAGTATDTQYF.

This clonotype was picked up many times. The chain recombines TRBV7-2 with TRBJ2-3; D unclear. Germline values: CDR1 SGHTA, CDR2 FQGNSA. The CDR3 consists of 11 residues. V lost 6 bases to trimming and J lost 2 bases, with 3 bases between them. The CDR3 DNA is TGTGCCAGCAGTACCACAGATACGCAGTATTTT. This sequence encodes CASSTTDTQYF.

This clonotype was seen ten or more times. The chain uses TRBV15 and TRBJ1-6; D not certain. The V gene's germline CDR1 is LNHNV and CDR2 YYDKDF (reference sequence). This CDR3 is 14 amino acids long. V was trimmed by 0 bases and J by 6 bases, leaving 6 bases between them. Here the CDR3 DNA reads TGTGCCACCAGCAGAGATCACACTAATTCACCCCTCCACTTT. Residues: CATSRDHTNSPLHF.

This clonotype was detected once. In nucleotides, the CDR3 is TGTGCCAGCAGCGCTCAACTAGCGGGAGCGATCGGGGAGCTGTTTTTT. It specifies CASSAQLAGAIGELFF. The chain uses TRBV9 and TRBJ2-2; 11 nucleotides line up with TRBD2. Losses at the gene ends were 3 bases for V and 7 bases for J; bases not matched to a gene: 8. The CDR3 totals 16 residues. The germline V gene has CDR1 SGDLS and CDR2 YYNGEE.

This clonotype was observed a handful of times. This rearrangement joins TRBV7-2 to TRBJ1-4; weak D call: TRBD1 (5 bases). Germline V gene lookup returns CDR1 SGHTA and CDR2 FQGNSA. V lost 3 bases and J lost 8, with 16 bases in between. This CDR3 region has 15 residues. The CDR3 sequence: CASSFRAQRGEKLFF. The CDR3 region has the DNA TGTGCCAGCAGCTTCAGGGCACAAAGGGGCGAAAAACTGTTTTTT.

The rearrangement uses TRBV29-1 and TRBJ1-3; D not resolved. V lost 5 bases to trimming and J lost 8 bases, with 10 bases between them. From germline, CDR1 is SQVTM and CDR2 ANQGSEA. The length of the CDR3 is 11 residues. The CDR3 loop reads CSVLHVHTIYF. The CDR3 DNA reads TGCAGCGTTTTGCACGTACACACCATATATTTT.

This clonotype was seen only a few times. The rearrangement uses TRBV20-1 and TRBJ2-7; D is tentatively TRBD1 or TRBD2 (5 bases each). This CDR3 region has 17 residues. Trimming took 0 bases from V and 4 from J, leaving 22 bases between them. CDR1 is DFQATT and CDR2 is SNEGSKA in the germline V gene (reference sequence). CDR3 coding DNA: TGCAGTGCTAGAGATGGGACCGGGACCCGAGTCTCTTACGAGCAGTACTTC. This codes for CSARDGTGTRVSYEQYF.